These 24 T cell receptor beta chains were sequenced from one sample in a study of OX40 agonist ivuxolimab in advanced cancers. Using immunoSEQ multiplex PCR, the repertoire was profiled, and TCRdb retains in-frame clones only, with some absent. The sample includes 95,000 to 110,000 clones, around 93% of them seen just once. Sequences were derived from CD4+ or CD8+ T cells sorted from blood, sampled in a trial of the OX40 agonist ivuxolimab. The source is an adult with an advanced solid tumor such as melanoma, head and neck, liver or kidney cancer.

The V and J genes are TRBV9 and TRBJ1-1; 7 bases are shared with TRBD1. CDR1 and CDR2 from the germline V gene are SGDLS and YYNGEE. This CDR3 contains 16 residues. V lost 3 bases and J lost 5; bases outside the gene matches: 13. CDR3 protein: CASSADGYDRATEAFF. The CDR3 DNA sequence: TGTGCCAGCAGCGCTGATGGATACGACAGGGCAACTGAAGCTTTCTTT.

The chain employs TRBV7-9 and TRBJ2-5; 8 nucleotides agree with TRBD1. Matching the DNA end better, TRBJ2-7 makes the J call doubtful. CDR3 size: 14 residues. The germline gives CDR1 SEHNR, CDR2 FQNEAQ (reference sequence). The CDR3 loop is CASSLLGTGGEQYF. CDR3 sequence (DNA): TGTGCCAGCAGCTTATTGGGTACAGGGGGCGAGCAGTACTTC.

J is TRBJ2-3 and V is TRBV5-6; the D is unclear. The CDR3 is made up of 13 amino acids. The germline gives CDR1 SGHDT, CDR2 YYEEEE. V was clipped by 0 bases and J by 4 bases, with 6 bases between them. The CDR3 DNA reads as TGTGCCAGCAGCTTGGGTTTCTCAGATACGCAGTATTTT. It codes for CASSLGFSDTQYF.

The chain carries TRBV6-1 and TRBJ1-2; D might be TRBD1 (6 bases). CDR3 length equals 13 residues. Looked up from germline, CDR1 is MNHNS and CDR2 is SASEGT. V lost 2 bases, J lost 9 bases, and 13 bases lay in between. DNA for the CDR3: TGTGCCAGCAGTGAAAGCCCAGGGGAACGCTACACCTTC. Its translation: CASSESPGERYTF.

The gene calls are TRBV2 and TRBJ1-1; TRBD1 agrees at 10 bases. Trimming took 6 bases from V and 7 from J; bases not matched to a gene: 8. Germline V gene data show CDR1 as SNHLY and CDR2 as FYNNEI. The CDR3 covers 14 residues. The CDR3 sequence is CASRTGQGVGEAFF. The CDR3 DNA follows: TGTGCCAGCAGGACCGGACAGGGGGTTGGTGAAGCTTTCTTT.

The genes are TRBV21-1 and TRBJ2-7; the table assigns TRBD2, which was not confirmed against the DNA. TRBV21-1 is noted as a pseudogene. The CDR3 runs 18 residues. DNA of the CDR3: TGTGCCAGCAGCTTCCGGGACGGAGGACTAGGCGGGCTCTACGAGCAGTACTTC. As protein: CASSFRDGGLGGLYEQYF.

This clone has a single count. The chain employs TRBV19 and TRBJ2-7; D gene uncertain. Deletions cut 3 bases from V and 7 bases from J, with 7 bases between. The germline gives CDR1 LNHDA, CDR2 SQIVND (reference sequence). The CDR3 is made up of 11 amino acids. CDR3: CASSMPGEQYF. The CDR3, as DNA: TGTGCCAGTAGTATGCCCGGAGAGCAGTACTTC.

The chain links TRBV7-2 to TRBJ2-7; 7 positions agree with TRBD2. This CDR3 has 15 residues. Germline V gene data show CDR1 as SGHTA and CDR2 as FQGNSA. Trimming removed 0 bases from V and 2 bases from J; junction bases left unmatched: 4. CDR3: CASSLAGLAAYEQYF. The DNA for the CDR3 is TGTGCCAGCAGCTTAGCAGGGCTAGCGGCCTACGAGCAGTACTTC.

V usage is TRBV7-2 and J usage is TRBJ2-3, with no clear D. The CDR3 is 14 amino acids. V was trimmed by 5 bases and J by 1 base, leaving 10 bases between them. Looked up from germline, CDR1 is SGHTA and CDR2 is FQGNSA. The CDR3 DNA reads TGTGCCAGCAGCCCCTCTTTACGCACAGATACGCAGTATTTT. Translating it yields CASSPSLRTDTQYF.

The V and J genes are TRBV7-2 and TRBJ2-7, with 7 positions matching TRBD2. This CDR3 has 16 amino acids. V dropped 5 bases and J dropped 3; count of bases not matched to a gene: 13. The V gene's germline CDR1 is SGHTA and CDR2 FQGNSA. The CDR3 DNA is TGTGCCAGCAGCCCAACCGGGGGGACCGCCAGCTACGAGCAGTACTTC. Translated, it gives CASSPTGGTASYEQYF.

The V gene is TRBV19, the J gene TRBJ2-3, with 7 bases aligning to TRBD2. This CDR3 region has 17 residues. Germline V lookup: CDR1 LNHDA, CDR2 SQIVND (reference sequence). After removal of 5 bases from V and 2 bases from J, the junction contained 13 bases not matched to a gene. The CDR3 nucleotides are TGTGCCAGTAGTCTCCTTGGGCTAGCGGCCAACACAGATACGCAGTATTTT. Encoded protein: CASSLLGLAANTDTQYF.

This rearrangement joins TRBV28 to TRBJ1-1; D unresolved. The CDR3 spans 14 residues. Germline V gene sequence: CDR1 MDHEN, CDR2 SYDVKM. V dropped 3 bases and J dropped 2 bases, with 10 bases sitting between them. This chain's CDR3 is CASSFATINTEAFF. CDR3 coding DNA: TGTGCCAGCAGTTTTGCCACCATTAACACTGAAGCTTTCTTT. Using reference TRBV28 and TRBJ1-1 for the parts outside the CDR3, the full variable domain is DVKVTQSSRYLVKRTGEKVFLECVQDMDHENMFWYRQDPGLGLRLIYFSYDVKMKEKGDIPEGYSVSREKKERFSLILESASTNQTSMYLCASSFATINTEAFFGQGTRLTVV.

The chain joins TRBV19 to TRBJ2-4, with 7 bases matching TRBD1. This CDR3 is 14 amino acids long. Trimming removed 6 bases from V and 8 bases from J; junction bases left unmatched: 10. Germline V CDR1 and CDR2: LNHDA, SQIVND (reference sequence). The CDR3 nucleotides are TGTGCCAGTAGCCGACAGGGTTCATTGCACATTCAGTACTTC. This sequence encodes CASSRQGSLHIQYF.

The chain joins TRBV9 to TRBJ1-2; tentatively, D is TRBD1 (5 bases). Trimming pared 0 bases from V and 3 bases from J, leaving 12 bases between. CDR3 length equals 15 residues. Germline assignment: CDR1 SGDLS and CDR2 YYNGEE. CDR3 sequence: CASSVAGGTHYGYTF. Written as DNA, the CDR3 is TGTGCCAGCAGCGTAGCGGGGGGTACACACTATGGCTACACCTTC. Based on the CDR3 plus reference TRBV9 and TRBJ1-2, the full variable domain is DSGVTQTPKHLITATGQRVTLRCSPRSGDLSVYWYQQSLDQGLQFLIQYYNGEERAKGNILERFSAQQFPDLHSELNLSSLELGDSALYFCASSVAGGTHYGYTFGSGTRLTVV.

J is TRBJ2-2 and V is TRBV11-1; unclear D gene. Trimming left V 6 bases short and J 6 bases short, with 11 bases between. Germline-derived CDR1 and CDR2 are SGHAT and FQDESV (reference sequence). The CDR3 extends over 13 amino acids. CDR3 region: CASSLGEAGELFF. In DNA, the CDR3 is TGTGCCAGCAGTCTTGGGGAAGCCGGGGAGCTGTTTTTT.

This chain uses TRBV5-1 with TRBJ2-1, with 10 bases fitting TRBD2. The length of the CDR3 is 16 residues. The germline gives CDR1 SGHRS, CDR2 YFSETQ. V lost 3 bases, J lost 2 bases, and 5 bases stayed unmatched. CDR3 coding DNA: TGCGCCAGCAGCTCTTGGACTAGCGGAACCTACAATGAGCAGTTCTTC. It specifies CASSSWTSGTYNEQFF.

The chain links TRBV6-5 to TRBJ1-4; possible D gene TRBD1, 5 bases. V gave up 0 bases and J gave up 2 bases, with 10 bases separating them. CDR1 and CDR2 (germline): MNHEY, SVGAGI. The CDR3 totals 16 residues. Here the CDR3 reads CASSYSRWGTNEKLFF. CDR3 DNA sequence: TGTGCCAGCAGTTACTCGAGATGGGGGACTAATGAAAAACTGTTTTTT.

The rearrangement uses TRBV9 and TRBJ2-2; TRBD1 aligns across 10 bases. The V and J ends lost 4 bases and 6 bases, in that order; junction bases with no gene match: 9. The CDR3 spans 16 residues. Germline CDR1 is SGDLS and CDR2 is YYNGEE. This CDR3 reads CASSSRQGASPGELFF. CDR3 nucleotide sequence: TGTGCCAGCAGCAGCCGACAGGGGGCGTCCCCCGGGGAGCTGTTTTTT.

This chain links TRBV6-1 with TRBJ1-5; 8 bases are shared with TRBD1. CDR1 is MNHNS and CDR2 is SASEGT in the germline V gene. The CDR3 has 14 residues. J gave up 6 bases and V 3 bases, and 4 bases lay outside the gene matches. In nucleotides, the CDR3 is TGTGCCAGCAGTGATGCGACAGGGGCTCAGCCCCAGCATTTT. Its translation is CASSDATGAQPQHF.

As DNA, the CDR3 is TGTGCCAGCAGCTCCTGGGGTCGGAGCGGGAGGGCAGACGAGCAGTACTTC. Protein product: CASSSWGRSGRADEQYF. The chain combines TRBV7-9 with TRBJ2-7, with 10 positions matching TRBD2. Germline V gene lookup returns CDR1 SEHNR and CDR2 FQNEAQ (reference sequence). The CDR3 is made up of 17 amino acids. V shed 4 bases, J shed 5 bases, and the junction held 14 bases outside the gene matches.

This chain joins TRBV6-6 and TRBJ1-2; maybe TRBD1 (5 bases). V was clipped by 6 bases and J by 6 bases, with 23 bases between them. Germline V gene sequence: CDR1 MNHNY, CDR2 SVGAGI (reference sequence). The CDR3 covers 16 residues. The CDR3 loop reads CASSLPSAQLGDGYTF. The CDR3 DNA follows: TGTGCCAGCAGCCTCCCATCGGCCCAGTTAGGGGATGGCTACACCTTC.

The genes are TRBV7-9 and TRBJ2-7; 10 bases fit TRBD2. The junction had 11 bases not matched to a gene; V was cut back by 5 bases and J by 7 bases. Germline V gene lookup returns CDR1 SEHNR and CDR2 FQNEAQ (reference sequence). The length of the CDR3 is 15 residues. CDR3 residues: CASSKIAGGVREQYF. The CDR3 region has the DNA TGTGCCAGCAGCAAGATAGCGGGAGGAGTTCGAGAGCAGTACTTC.

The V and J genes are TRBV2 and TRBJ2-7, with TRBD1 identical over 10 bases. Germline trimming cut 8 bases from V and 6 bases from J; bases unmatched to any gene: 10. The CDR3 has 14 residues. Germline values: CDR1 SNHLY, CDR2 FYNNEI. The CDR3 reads CASGRGTGVFEQYF. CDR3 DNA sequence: TGTGCCAGCGGACGGGGGACAGGGGTATTCGAGCAGTACTTC.

CDR3 region: CASSLRSPGGYSGANVLTF. In DNA form, the CDR3 reads TGTGCCAGCAGCTTGAGGTCGCCAGGGGGCTACTCTGGGGCCAACGTCCTGACTTTC. This rearrangement joins TRBV5-4 to TRBJ2-6, with 8 bases that match TRBD1. Trimming at V came to 1 base and at J to 0 bases, leaving 9 bases not matched to a gene. The germline V gene has CDR1 SGHNT and CDR2 YYREEE (reference sequence). The CDR3 has 19 amino acids.